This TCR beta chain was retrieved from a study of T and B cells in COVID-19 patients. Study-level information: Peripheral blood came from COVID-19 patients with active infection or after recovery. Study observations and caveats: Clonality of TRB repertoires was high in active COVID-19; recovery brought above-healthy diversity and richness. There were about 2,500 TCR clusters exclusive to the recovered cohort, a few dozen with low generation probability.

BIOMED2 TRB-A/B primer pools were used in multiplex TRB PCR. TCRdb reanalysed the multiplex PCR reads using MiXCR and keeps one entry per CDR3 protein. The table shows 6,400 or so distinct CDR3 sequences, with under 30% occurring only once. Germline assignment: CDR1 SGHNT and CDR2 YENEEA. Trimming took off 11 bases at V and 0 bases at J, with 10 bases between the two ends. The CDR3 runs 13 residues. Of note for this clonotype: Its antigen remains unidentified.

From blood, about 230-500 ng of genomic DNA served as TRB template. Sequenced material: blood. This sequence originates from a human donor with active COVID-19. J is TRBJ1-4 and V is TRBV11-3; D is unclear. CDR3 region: CASRRATNEKLFF. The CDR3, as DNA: TGTGCCTCTAGGAGGGCAACTAATGAAAAACTGTTTTTT.